The clone carrying this TCR beta chain occurred a few times. Its antigen is as yet unknown. Within the sample, other DNA sequences also encode this same CDR3. The assay was immunoSEQ multiplex PCR, and TCRdb's table has in-frame clones only and misses some. The repertoire holds under 75,000 clones, around 80% seen once, with around 0.58% in the top ten. This sample was included in a study of memory CD4+ T cells and cytomegalovirus serostatus. Findings and caveats of the study: Suggested: most of the CMV-linked TCR signature lies in CD4+ memory cells.

In germline, CDR1 is SQVTM, CDR2 ANQGSEA. The ends lost 3 bases at V and 0 bases at J; junction bases unmatched: 7. This CDR3 is built from 15 residues. Single viable CD3+CD4+CD8-CD45RO+ cells were sorted as the memory CD4+ T cells. V is TRBV29-1 and J is TRBJ1-1, with 7 bases lining up with TRBD1. What was sequenced was memory CD4+ T cells from blood. The TCR originated in an adult in good health and CMV-seronegative. Some clones in this sample may be carry-over from other donors' samples. The CDR3 region is CSVDRGWGMNTEAFF. The CDR3 coding sequence is TGCAGCGTTGACAGGGGGTGGGGGATGAACACTGAAGCTTTCTTT. Filled out from reference TRBV29-1 and TRBJ1-1, the complete variable domain reads SAVISQKPSRDICQRGTSLTIQCQVDSQVTMMFWYRQQPGQSLTLIATANQGSEATYESGFVIDKFPISRPNLTFSTLTVSNMSPEDSSIYLCSVDRGWGMNTEAFFGQGTRLTVV.